This T cell receptor (beta chain) was captured in a study of Graves' ophthalmopathy and Graves' hyperthyroidism. General study results and limits: Among expanded thyroid clonotypes above 0.001 frequency, most also occurred in blood. Ophthalmopathy was separated from stable hyperthyroidism by a 13-signature model with around 89% sensitivity and around 81% specificity.

The V segment lost 4 bases and the J segment 2 bases; nucleotides outside the gene matches: 2. CDR3 length: 14 amino acids. Notes on this clonotype: Antigen: not known.

Amplification of TCR beta CDR3 regions used RNA transcripts. An opening RT-PCR round employed HTBI primers and preceded a second-round multiplex PCR. TCRdb re-called the multiplex PCR reads through MiXCR, storing one row per CDR3 protein. The sample consists of 300,000 to 400,000 distinct CDR3 sequences, about a sixth of them appearing once. The authors isolated PBMCs from 8 to 10 ml of fresh peripheral blood. Sequenced material: peripheral blood. The clonotype originates from an adult man with Graves' ophthalmopathy. J is TRBJ1-2 and V is TRBV12-3 or TRBV12-4, with 9 bases aligning to TRBD1. This CDR3 reads CASSSTGGNYGYTF. The DNA for the CDR3 is TGTGCCAGCAGTTCGACAGGGGGAAACTATGGCTACACCTTC.